This T cell receptor (beta chain) was sequenced during a study of beta chain features in type 1 diabetes. V lost 5 bases and J 5 bases, leaving 11 bases between the germline ends. Germline CDR1 reads SGHRS; CDR2 reads YFSETQ. The CDR3 runs 13 residues. Reverse transcribing all isolated RNA meant expressed TCRB transcripts were sequenced. Generated by immunoSEQ multiplex PCR, the TCRdb table keeps only in-frame clones and is missing some. Of 450,000 or so clones detected, over 9.5% appear once; the ten largest clones hold over 0.035%. This clonotype was sampled from a woman aged 18-30 years in good health. The sample taken for sequencing was naive CD4+ T cells from blood. The chain links TRBV5-1 to TRBJ2-1; D not certain. The CDR3 DNA reads TGCGCCAGCAGAGCAGCTACGGACAATGAGCAGTTCTTC. Translated: CASRAATDNEQFF.